These T cell receptor beta chains were read from a single sample in a study of cytomegalovirus exposure and HLA in healthy donors. Data came from immunoSEQ multiplex PCR; TCRdb stores just in-frame clones and leaves some out. The table includes around 110,000 clones, around 67% detected once. Sequencing was carried out using PBMCs. Every receptor here comes from a woman in her thirties or forties in good health and CMV-seropositive. The CDR3 runs from the conserved cysteine through the conserved F or W. Each record gives: V gene, J gene, clone size, D gene, CDR3 protein, CDR3 DNA. The D gene is left open where the match is weak. The listing skips clone size in some rows; elsewhere it reads once, few, many or a size class.

V: TRBV9; J: TRBJ1-4; size: NA; D: NA; CDR3: CASSVSGTRGEKLFF; DNA: TGTGCCAGCAGCGTGAGTGGCACCAGGGGTGAAAAACTGTTTTTT
V: TRBV6-1; J: TRBJ1-6; size: NA; D: TRBD1; CDR3: CASSGQGANSPLHF; DNA: TGTGCCAGCAGTGGACAGGGGGCAAATTCACCCCTCCACTTT
V: TRBV5-1; J: TRBJ1-3; size: few; D: TRBD1; CDR3: CASSLNRGMGGNTIYF; DNA: TGCGCCAGCAGCTTAAACAGGGGAATGGGTGGAAACACCATATATTTT
V: TRBV30; J: TRBJ1-1; size: NA; D: TRBD1; CDR3: CAWSRDSTFSTEAFF; DNA: TGTGCCTGGTCAAGGGACAGCACTTTTAGCACTGAAGCTTTCTTT
V: TRBV5-4; J: TRBJ1-1; size: NA; D: TRBD1; CDR3: CASSLGGTADTEAFF; DNA: TGTGCCAGCAGCTTGGGAGGGACAGCTGACACTGAAGCTTTCTTT
V: TRBV7-3; J: TRBJ1-6; size: NA; D: NA; CDR3: CASSLGQKNSPLHF; DNA: TGTGCCAGCAGCTTAGGACAGAAGAATTCACCCCTCCACTTT
V: TRBV5-1; J: TRBJ2-2; size: NA; D: NA; CDR3: CASSHDTPGSGELFF; DNA: TGCGCCAGCAGCCATGACACCCCAGGGTCCGGGGAGCTGTTTTTT
V: TRBV5-6; J: TRBJ1-4; size: NA; D: NA; CDR3: CASSRPRVEKLFF; DNA: TGTGCCAGCAGCCGGCCCAGGGTTGAAAAACTGTTTTTT
V: TRBV6-5; J: TRBJ2-1; size: once; D: TRBD1; CDR3: CASILSRDRANEQFF; DNA: TGTGCCAGCATTTTATCCCGGGACAGGGCAAATGAGCAGTTCTTC
V: TRBV7-2; J: TRBJ1-5; size: NA; D: NA; CDR3: CASSLGVYSNQPQHF; DNA: TGTGCCAGCAGCTTAGGAGTGTATAGCAATCAGCCCCAGCATTTT
V: TRBV18; J: TRBJ1-1; size: NA; D: NA; CDR3: CASSRTAVDTEAFF; DNA: TGTGCCAGCTCACGTACAGCTGTGGACACTGAAGCTTTCTTT
V: TRBV25-1; J: TRBJ2-4; size: once; D: TRBD1; CDR3: CASSETGIAKNIQYF; DNA: TGTGCCAGCAGTGAGACAGGGATAGCCAAAAACATTCAGTACTTC
V: TRBV10-1; J: TRBJ2-1; size: NA; D: TRBD2; CDR3: CASSPLAGGRHEQFF; DNA: TGCGCCAGCAGTCCTCTAGCGGGGGGGCGTCATGAGCAGTTCTTC
V: TRBV5-1; J: TRBJ1-6; size: NA; D: NA; CDR3: CASSLQGPGGNSPLHF; DNA: TGCGCCAGCAGCTTGCAGGGGCCTGGAGGAAATTCACCCCTCCACTTT
V: TRBV30; J: TRBJ2-3; size: NA; D: TRBD2; CDR3: CAWFDSGGNTDTQYF; DNA: TGTGCCTGGTTCGATAGCGGGGGGAACACAGATACGCAGTATTTT
V: TRBV6-6; J: TRBJ1-3; size: NA; D: TRBD1; CDR3: CASSGRDRGNTIYF; DNA: TGTGCCAGCAGTGGCCGGGACAGAGGAAACACCATATATTTT
V: TRBV5-1; J: TRBJ1-6; size: NA; D: TRBD1; CDR3: CASSGGQGNVGNSPLHF; DNA: TGCGCCAGCAGTGGAGGACAGGGGAATGTAGGTAATTCACCCCTCCACTTT
V: TRBV15; J: TRBJ1-2; size: NA; D: NA; CDR3: CATSRDHPYGYTF; DNA: TGTGCCACCAGCAGAGATCATCCCTATGGCTACACCTTC
V: TRBV7-8; J: TRBJ2-1; size: NA; D: TRBD1; CDR3: CASSLGQGALNEQFF; DNA: TGTGCCAGCAGTCTTGGACAGGGGGCCCTCAATGAGCAGTTCTTC
V: TRBV6-5; J: TRBJ1-6; size: NA; D: NA; CDR3: CASKVRVSPNSPLHF; DNA: TGTGCCAGCAAGGTCCGGGTCTCACCTAATTCACCCCTCCACTTT
V: TRBV30; J: TRBJ2-2; size: NA; D: NA; CDR3: CAWTGVEAGELFF; DNA: TGTGCCTGGACGGGGGTAGAGGCCGGGGAGCTGTTTTTT
V: TRBV5-1; J: TRBJ2-3; size: NA; D: NA; CDR3: CASSLNSGTDTQYF; DNA: TGCGCCAGCAGCCTGAATTCGGGCACAGATACGCAGTATTTT
V: TRBV14; J: TRBJ1-2; size: NA; D: TRBD1; CDR3: CASSSRQGHGYTF; DNA: TGTGCCAGCAGCTCCCGACAGGGGCATGGCTACACCTTC
V: TRBV6-5; J: TRBJ1-2; size: NA; D: NA; CDR3: CASSYSPGGNYGYTF; DNA: TGTGCCAGCAGTTACTCGCCGGGGGGGAACTATGGCTACACCTTC
V: TRBV9; J: TRBJ2-3; size: NA; D: NA; CDR3: CASSVEQTDTQYF; DNA: TGTGCCAGCAGCGTAGAACAGACAGATACGCAGTATTTT
V: TRBV5-4; J: TRBJ2-2; size: NA; D: NA; CDR3: CASSSKTRNTGELFF; DNA: TGTGCCAGCAGCTCTAAAACTAGAAACACCGGGGAGCTGTTTTTT
V: TRBV29-1; J: TRBJ2-2; size: NA; D: TRBD2; CDR3: CSVQRAGTSVTGELFF; DNA: TGCAGCGTCCAGAGGGCCGGGACTAGCGTCACCGGGGAGCTGTTTTTT
V: TRBV6-1; J: TRBJ2-7; size: NA; D: NA; CDR3: CAGGAVGQTEQYF; DNA: TGTGCCGGAGGAGCAGTAGGACAGACCGAGCAGTACTTC
V: TRBV7-9; J: TRBJ1-2; size: NA; D: NA; CDR3: CASSLLSVFEGGYTF; DNA: TGTGCCAGCAGCTTGCTTTCAGTTTTTGAGGGTGGCTACACCTTC
V: TRBV4-1; J: TRBJ1-2; size: NA; D: NA; CDR3: CASSQDLAAGRRYGYTF; DNA: TGCGCCAGCAGCCAAGATCTGGCTGCAGGGAGGCGGTATGGCTACACCTTC
V: TRBV5-1; J: TRBJ2-5; size: NA; D: NA; CDR3: CASSLGRVETQYF; DNA: TGCGCCAGCAGCTTAGGCAGGGTCGAGACCCAGTACTTC
V: TRBV19; J: TRBJ1-2; size: few; D: NA; CDR3: CASSYGEPYYGYTF; DNA: TGTGCCAGTAGTTACGGGGAGCCCTACTATGGCTACACCTTC
V: TRBV27; J: TRBJ1-5; size: NA; D: TRBD1; CDR3: CASSLQGELSQPQHF; DNA: TGTGCCAGCAGTTTACAGGGGGAGTTAAGTCAGCCCCAGCATTTT
V: TRBV4-2; J: TRBJ2-3; size: NA; D: TRBD2; CDR3: CASSLGTSGGVGTDTQYF; DNA: TGTGCCAGCAGCCTCGGGACTAGCGGGGGGGTCGGCACAGATACGCAGTATTTT
V: TRBV18; J: TRBJ2-3; size: NA; D: TRBD2; CDR3: CASSPGLAGSRTSTDTQYF; DNA: TGTGCCAGCTCACCGGGACTAGCGGGGAGCCGTACTAGCACAGATACGCAGTATTTT
V: TRBV7-3; J: TRBJ2-2; size: NA; D: NA; CDR3: CASSPGLTGPGELFF; DNA: TGTGCCAGCAGCCCAGGACTGACAGGTCCCGGGGAGCTGTTTTTT
V: TRBV4-1; J: TRBJ2-5; size: NA; D: TRBD1; CDR3: CASSRSRGRSYETQYF; DNA: TGCGCCAGCAGCCGATCCAGGGGGCGATCATATGAGACCCAGTACTTC
V: TRBV11-2; J: TRBJ1-6; size: NA; D: NA; CDR3: CASSLEPTGNSPLHF; DNA: TGTGCCAGCAGCTTAGAGCCGACGGGTAATTCACCCCTCCACTTT
V: TRBV27; J: TRBJ2-7; size: few; D: TRBD1; CDR3: CASSLSLGQGESEYF; DNA: TGTGCCAGCAGTTTATCTTTGGGACAGGGTGAATCGGAGTACTTC
V: TRBV2; J: TRBJ2-5; size: once; D: NA; CDR3: CASMRLPEETQYF; DNA: TGTGCCAGCATGCGACTCCCAGAGGAGACCCAGTACTTC
V: TRBV5-1; J: TRBJ1-1; size: NA; D: TRBD1; CDR3: CASSRRTGSNTEAFF; DNA: TGCGCCAGCAGCCGCCGGACAGGGTCGAACACTGAAGCTTTCTTT
V: TRBV11-2; J: TRBJ2-7; size: NA; D: NA; CDR3: CASSNRGSYEQYF; DNA: TGTGCCAGCAGCAACCGGGGGTCCTACGAGCAGTACTTC
V: TRBV7-6; J: TRBJ1-1; size: NA; D: TRBD1; CDR3: CASSPRTGGAAEAFF; DNA: TGTGCCAGCAGCCCCCGAACAGGGGGCGCCGCTGAAGCTTTCTTT
V: TRBV7-9; J: TRBJ2-5; size: NA; D: NA; CDR3: CASSLSGGETQYF; DNA: TGTGCCAGCAGCTTAAGCGGCGGAGAGACCCAGTACTTC
V: TRBV10-2; J: TRBJ1-1; size: NA; D: TRBD1; CDR3: CASSPGTGSNTEAFF; DNA: TGCGCCAGCAGTCCCGGGACAGGATCGAACACTGAAGCTTTCTTT
V: TRBV7-9; J: TRBJ1-3; size: NA; D: NA; CDR3: CASRSSGNTIYF; DNA: TGTGCCAGCAGATCCAGTGGAAACACCATATATTTT